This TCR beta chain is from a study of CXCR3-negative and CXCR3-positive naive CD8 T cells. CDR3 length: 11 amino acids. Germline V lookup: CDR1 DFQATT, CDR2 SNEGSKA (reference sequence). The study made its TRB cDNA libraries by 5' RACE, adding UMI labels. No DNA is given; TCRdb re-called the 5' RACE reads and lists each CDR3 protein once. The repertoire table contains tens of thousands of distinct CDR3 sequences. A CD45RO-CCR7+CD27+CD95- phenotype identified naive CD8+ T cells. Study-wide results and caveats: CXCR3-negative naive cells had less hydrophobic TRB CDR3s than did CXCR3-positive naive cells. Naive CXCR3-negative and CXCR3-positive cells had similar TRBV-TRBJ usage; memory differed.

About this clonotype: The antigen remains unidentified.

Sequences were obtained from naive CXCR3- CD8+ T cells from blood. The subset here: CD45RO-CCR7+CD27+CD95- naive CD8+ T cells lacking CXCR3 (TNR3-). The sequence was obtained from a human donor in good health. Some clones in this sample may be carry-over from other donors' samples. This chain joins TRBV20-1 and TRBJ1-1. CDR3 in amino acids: CSAPCNTEAFF.